Sequencing of this TCR beta chain was carried out in a study of T-cell reconstitution after alpha-beta-depleted transplantation in children. Trimming cost V 5 bases and J 9 bases; bases outside gene matches: 7. Per germline, CDR1 SGHAT and CDR2 FQNNGV. There are 13 residues in the CDR3. Study findings and constraints: T cells produced anew were the main source of T-cell counts and diversity one year after transplant. Several hundred expanded graft clones reportedly were the source of alpha-beta T cells about two months after transplant. Surviving recipient T cells and intrathymic progenitors accounted for some patients' high TCRbeta diversity at day 60.

The TCRbeta library incorporated unique molecular identifiers. TCRdb re-derived calls from the PCR reads in MiXCR, one entry per CDR3 protein. The table includes 450,000 to 600,000 distinct CDR3 sequences, more than 9% detected once. This clonotype was picked up many times. Its matching antigen is unknown. The material was PBMCs, obtained before TCRalphabeta/CD19-depleted stem cell transplant. The receptor comes from a child between 2 and 9 years old with inherited bone marrow failure, due to receive a stem cell transplant. The chain employs TRBV11-2 and TRBJ2-1; 7 positions match TRBD2. CDR3 DNA sequence: TGTGCCAGCAGCCCGGGGGGTAAAGGTGAGCAGTTCTTC. It codes for CASSPGGKGEQFF.